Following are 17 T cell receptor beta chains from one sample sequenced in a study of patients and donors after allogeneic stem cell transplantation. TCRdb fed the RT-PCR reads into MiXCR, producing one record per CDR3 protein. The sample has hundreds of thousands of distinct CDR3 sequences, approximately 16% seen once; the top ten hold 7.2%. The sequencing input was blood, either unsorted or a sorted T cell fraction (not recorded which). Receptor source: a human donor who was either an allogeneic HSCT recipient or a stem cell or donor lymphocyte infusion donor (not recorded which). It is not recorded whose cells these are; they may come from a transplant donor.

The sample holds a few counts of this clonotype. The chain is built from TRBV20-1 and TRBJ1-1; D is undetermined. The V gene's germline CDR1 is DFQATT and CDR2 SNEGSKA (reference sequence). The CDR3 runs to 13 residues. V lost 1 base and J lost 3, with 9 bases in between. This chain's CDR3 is CSARGVMYTEAFF. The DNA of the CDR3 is TGCAGTGCTAGAGGGGTCATGTACACTGAAGCTTTCTTT.

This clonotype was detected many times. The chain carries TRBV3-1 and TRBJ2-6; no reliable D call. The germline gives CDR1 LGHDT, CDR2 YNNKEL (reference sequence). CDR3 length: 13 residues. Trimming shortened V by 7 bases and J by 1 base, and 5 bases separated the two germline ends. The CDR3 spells CASTTSGANVLTF. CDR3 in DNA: TGTGCCAGCACTACATCTGGGGCCAACGTCCTGACTTTC.

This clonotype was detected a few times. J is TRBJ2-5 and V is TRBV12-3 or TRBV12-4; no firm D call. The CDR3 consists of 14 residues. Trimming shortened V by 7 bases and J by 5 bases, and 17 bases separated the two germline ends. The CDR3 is CASTTNGRLETQYF. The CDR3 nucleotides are TGTGCCAGCACCACCAATGGACGCTTGGAGACCCAGTACTTC.

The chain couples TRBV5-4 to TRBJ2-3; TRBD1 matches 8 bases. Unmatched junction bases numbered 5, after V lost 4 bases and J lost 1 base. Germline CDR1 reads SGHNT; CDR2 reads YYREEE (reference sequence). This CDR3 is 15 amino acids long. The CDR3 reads CASSRNRGGTDTQYF. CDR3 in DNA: TGTGCCAGCAGCAGGAACAGGGGGGGCACAGATACGCAGTATTTT.

CDR3 nucleotides: TGTGCCAGCAGCTACGGACTAGCCAGAAATGAGCAGTTCTTC. It translates to CASSYGLARNEQFF. The chain carries TRBV7-2 and TRBJ2-1, with TRBD2 matching over 8 bases. The V gene end was trimmed by 4 bases and the J gene end by 7 bases; junction bases not matched to a gene: 6. Germline V lookup: CDR1 SGHTA, CDR2 FQGNSA. CDR3 length equals 14 residues.

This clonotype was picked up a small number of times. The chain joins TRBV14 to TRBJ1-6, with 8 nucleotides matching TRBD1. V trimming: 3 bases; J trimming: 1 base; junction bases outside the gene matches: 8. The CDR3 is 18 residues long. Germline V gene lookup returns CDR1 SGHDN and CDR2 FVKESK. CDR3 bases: TGTGCCAGCAGCCAGACCTTGGACAGGGTGTCCTATAATTCACCCCTCCACTTT. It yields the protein CASSQTLDRVSYNSPLHF.

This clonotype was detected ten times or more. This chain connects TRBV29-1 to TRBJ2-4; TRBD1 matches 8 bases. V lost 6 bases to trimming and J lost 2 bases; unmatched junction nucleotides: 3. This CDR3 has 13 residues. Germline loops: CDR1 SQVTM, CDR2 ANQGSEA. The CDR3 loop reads CSVTGVSKNIQYF. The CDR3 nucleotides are TGCAGCGTGACAGGGGTTTCCAAAAACATTCAGTACTTC. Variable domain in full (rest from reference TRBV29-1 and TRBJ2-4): SAVISQKPSRDICQRGTSLTIQCQVDSQVTMMFWYRQQPGQSLTLIATANQGSEATYESGFVIDKFPISRPNLTFSTLTVSNMSPEDSSIYLCSVTGVSKNIQYFGAGTRLSVL.

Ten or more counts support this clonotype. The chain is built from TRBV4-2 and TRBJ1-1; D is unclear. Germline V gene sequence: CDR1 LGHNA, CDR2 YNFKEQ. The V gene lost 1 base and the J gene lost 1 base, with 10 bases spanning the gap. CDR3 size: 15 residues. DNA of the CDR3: TGTGCCAGCAGCCAAGGAGTTAAGGCGAACACTGAAGCTTTCTTT. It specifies CASSQGVKANTEAFF.

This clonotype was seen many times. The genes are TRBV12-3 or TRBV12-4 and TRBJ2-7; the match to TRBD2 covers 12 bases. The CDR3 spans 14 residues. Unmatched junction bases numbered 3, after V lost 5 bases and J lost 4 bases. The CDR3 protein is CASSLTSGSYEQYF. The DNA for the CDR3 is TGTGCCAGCAGTCTGACTAGCGGGAGTTACGAGCAGTACTTC.

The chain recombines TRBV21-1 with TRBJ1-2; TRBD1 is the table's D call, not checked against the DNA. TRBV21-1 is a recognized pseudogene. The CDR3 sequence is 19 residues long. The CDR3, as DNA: TGTGCCAGCAGCAAAGCGACAGGTGGCGGTATCCCTTCCCTATATGGCTACACCTTC. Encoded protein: CASSKATGGGIPSLYGYTF.

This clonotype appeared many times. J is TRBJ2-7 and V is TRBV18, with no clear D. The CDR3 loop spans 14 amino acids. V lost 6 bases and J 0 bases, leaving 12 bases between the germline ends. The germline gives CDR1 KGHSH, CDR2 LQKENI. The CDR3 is CASSLGRSSYEQYF. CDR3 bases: TGTGCCAGCTCCCTCGGGCGGTCCTCCTACGAGCAGTACTTC.

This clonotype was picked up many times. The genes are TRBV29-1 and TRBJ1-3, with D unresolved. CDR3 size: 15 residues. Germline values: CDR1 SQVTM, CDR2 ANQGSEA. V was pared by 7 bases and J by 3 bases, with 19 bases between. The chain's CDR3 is CSALDGGLGGNTIYF. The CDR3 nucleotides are TGCAGCGCCCTCGACGGAGGCCTAGGTGGAAACACCATATATTTT.

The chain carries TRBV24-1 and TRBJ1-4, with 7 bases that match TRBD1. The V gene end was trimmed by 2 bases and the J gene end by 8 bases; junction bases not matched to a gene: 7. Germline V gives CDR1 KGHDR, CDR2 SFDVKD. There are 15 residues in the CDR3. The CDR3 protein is CATSDSMDRSEKLFF. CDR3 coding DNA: TGTGCCACCAGTGATTCCATGGACAGGTCAGAAAAACTGTTTTTT.

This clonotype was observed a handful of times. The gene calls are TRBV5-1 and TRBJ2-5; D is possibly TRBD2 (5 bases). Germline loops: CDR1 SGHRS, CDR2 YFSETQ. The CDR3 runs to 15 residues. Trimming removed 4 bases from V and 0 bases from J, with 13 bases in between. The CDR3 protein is CASSQTTKDQETQYF. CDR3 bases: TGCGCCAGCAGCCAGACTACAAAAGACCAAGAGACCCAGTACTTC.

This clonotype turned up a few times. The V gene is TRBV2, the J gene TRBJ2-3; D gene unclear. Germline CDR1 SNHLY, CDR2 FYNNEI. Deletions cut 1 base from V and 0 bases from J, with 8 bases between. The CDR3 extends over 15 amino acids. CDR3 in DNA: TGTGCCAGCAGTGAAGGCTTATCTAGCACAGATACGCAGTATTTT. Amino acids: CASSEGLSSTDTQYF.

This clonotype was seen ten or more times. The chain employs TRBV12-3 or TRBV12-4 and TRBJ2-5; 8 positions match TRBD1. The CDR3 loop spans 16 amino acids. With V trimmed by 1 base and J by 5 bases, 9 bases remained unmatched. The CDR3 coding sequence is TGTGCCAGCAGTTTAGGGCACGGGACAGGAGGGGAGACCCAGTACTTC. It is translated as CASSLGHGTGGETQYF.

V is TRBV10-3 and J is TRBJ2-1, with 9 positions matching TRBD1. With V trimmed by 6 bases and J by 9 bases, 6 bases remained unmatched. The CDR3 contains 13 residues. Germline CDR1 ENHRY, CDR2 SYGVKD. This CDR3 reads CAISLPTGGEQFF. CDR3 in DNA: TGTGCCATCAGCCTCCCGACAGGGGGTGAGCAGTTCTTC.